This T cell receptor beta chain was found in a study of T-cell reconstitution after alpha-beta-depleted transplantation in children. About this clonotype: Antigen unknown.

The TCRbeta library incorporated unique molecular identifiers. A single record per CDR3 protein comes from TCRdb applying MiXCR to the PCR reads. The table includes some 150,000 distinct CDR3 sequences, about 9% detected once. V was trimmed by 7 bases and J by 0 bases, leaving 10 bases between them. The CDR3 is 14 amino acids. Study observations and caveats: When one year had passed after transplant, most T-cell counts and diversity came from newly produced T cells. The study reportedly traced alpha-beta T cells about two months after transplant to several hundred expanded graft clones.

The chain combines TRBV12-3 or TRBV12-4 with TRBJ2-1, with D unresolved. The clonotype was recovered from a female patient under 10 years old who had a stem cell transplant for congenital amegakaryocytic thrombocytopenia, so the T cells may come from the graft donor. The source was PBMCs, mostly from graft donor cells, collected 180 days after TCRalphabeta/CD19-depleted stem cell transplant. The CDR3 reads CASTQAFSYNEQFF. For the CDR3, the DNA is TGTGCCAGCACGCAGGCGTTCTCCTACAATGAGCAGTTCTTC.